This T cell receptor beta chain was sequenced for a study of T cell responses to AZD1222 COVID-19 vaccine. This CDR3 region has 14 residues. V was trimmed by 1 base and J by 3 bases, leaving 4 bases between them. Germline V gene data show CDR1 as LNHNV and CDR2 as YYDKDF (reference sequence). Assay used: immunoSEQ multiplex PCR; TCRdb lists only in-frame clones, some missing. The sample includes about 120,000 clones, approximately 92% seen only once; the top ten take about 7.7%. The rearrangement joins TRBV15 to TRBJ1-6; the D is unclear. The material was peripheral blood, obtained 28 days after the second AZD1222 dose. This clonotype was sampled from an adult who received the AZD1222 COVID-19 vaccine. The DNA of the CDR3 is TGTGCCACCAGCAGAGTAGACTATAATTCACCCCTCCACTTT. It translates to CATSRVDYNSPLHF.